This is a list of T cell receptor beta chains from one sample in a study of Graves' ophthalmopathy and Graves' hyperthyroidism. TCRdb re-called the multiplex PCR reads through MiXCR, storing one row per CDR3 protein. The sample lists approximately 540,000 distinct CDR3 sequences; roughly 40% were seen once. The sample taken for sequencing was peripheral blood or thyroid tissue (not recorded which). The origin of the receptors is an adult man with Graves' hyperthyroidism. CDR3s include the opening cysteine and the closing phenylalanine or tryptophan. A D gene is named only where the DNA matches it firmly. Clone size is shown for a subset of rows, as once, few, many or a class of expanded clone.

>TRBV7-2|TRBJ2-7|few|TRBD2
TGTGCCAGCAGTTACTCCGGGACTAGTATCGTGGGCTACGAGCAGTACTTC
CASSYSGTSIVGYEQYF
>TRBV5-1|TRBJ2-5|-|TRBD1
TGCGCCAGCAGCCAGGGACAGTCACAAGAGACCCAGTACTTC
CASSQGQSQETQYF
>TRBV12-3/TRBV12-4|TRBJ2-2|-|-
TGTGCCACCGCGAACGGGGAGCTGTTTTTT
CATANGELFF
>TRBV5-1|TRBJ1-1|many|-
TGCGCCAGCAGCTCGGTCTTTGGGGAGCAGCGCACTGAAGCTTTCTTT
CASSSVFGEQRTEAFF
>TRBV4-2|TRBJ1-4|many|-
TGTGCCAGCAGCCCGGCGTCTCCTAATGAAAAACTGTTTTTT
CASSPASPNEKLFF
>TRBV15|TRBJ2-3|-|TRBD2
TGTGCCACCAGCGTGACGGGGGGGCCGGCAGATACGCAGTATTTT
CATSVTGGPADTQYF
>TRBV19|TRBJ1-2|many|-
TGTGCCAGTAGTATACAAGGACAGACTATATATGGCTACACCTTC
CASSIQGQTIYGYTF
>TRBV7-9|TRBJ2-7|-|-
TGTGCCAGCAGCGGGGGGGGGACAGAGGGTCGGCAGTACTTC
CASSGGGTEGRQYF
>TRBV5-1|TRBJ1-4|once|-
TGCGCCAGCAGCTCGGGACTAGCGGCGGAAAAACTGTTTTTT
CASSSGLAAEKLFF
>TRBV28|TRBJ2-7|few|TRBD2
TGTGCCACTTATAGCGGGGGGGCCTACGAGCAGTACTTC
CATYSGGAYEQYF
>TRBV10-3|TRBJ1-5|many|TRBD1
TGTGCCAGCAGAGACCGGACAGGGGGCGTTCAAAGCGGCAATCAGCCCCAGCATTTT
CASRDRTGGVQSGNQPQHF
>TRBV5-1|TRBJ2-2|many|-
TGCGCCAGCAGCTTTGGGCCGAACACCGGGGAGCTGTTTTTT
CASSFGPNTGELFF
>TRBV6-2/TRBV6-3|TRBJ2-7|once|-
TGTGCCAGCAGTTACTCGATCGTCGGAAACGAGCAGTACTTC
CASSYSIVGNEQYF
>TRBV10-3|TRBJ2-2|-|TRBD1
TGTGCCATCAGACAGGGGGCGGACACCGGGGAGCTGTTTTTT
CAIRQGADTGELFF
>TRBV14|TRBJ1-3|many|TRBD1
TGTGCCAGCAGCCAAGATGAAGATGGGACAGGAAGAAACACCATATATTTT
CASSQDEDGTGRNTIYF
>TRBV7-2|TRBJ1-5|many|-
TGTGCCAGCAGCTTACAGGGTAGGGGCAATCAGCCCCAGCATTTT
CASSLQGRGNQPQHF
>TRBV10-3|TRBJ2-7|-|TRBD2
TGTGCCATCAGCCTCTCAGCCCTAGGACTAGCGGAGTACTTC
CAISLSALGLAEYF
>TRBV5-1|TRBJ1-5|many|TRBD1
TGCGCCAGCAGCTTGGAGGGGGCTAGCAATCAGCCCCAGCATTTT
CASSLEGASNQPQHF
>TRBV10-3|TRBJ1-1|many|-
TGTGCCATCAGTGAGTTGGCGGGAGAAAACACTGAAGCTTTCTTT
CAISELAGENTEAFF
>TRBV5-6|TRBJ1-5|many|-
TGTGCCAGCAGCTCGCAATCCCAACCCCAGCATTTT
CASSSQSQPQHF
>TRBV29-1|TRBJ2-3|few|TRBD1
TGCAGTACACATGGACAGGGGGCGGTAGATACGCAGTATTTT
CSTHGQGAVDTQYF
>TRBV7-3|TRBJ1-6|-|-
TGTGCCAGCAGCCACTCGGGGCGGGAAGATTCACCCCTCCACTTT
CASSHSGREDSPLHF
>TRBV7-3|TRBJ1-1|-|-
TGTGCCAGCAGCTTGGGTGGGGGATACAATGAAGCTTTCTTT
CASSLGGGYNEAFF
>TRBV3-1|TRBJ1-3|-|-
TGTGCCAGCAGCCAGGCTGGGACGCGAGGAAACACCATATATTTT
CASSQAGTRGNTIYF
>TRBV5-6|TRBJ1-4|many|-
TGTGCCAGCAGCTTGGCTCTCGGTCGGAGTGAAAAACTGTTTTTT
CASSLALGRSEKLFF
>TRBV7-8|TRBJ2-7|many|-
TGTGCCAGCAGCTTAGTCCCCAGGGGTGAGAACGAGCAGTACTTC
CASSLVPRGENEQYF
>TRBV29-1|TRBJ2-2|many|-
TGCAGCGTTGAACCTCAGGGGGGGAACACCGGGGAGCTGTTTTTT
CSVEPQGGNTGELFF
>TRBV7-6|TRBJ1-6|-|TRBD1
TGTGCCAGCAGCTTAGGGGCCAGGGGGGTCTATAATTCACTCCTCCACTTT
CASSLGARGVYNSLLHF
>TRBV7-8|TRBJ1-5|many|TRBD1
TGTGCCAGCAGCTCGACAGGGATGGGGCAGCCCCAGCATTTT
CASSSTGMGQPQHF
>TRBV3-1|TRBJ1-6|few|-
TGTGCCAGCATCCATATGAGAAGCTCCTATAATTCACCCCTCCACTTT
CASIHMRSSYNSPLHF
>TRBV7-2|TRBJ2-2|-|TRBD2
TGTGCCAGCAGCATGGGACTAGCGGGAGGGGAGCTGTTTTTT
CASSMGLAGGELFF
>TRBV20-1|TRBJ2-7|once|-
TGCAGTGCTAGACAGGGGTTCGACGAGCAGTACTTC
CSARQGFDEQYF
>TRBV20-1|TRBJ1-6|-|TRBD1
TGCAGTGCTAGAGCCCCCGACAGGGGGCTCAGTTCACCCCTCCACTTT
CSARAPDRGLSSPLHF
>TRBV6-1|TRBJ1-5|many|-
TGTGCCAGCAGCTCCCGGAGCTTCGGTCAGCCCCAGCATTTT
CASSSRSFGQPQHF
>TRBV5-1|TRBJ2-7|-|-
TGCGCCAGCAGCTTGGACAAGTCCCTCTACGAGCAGTACTTC
CASSLDKSLYEQYF
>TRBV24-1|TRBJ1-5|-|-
TGTGCCACCAGACGAAACGGTTCGAAACAGCCCCAGCATTTT
CATRRNGSKQPQHF
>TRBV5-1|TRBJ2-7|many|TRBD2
TGCGCCAGCAGCTTAGGACTAGCGGGGAGGCCTTACGAGCAGTACTTC
CASSLGLAGRPYEQYF
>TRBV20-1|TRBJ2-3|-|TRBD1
TGCAGTGCTAGAGGGACAGGGGTGAGCACAGATACGCAGTATTTT
CSARGTGVSTDTQYF
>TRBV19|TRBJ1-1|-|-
TGTGCCAGTAGTATACTACCGAACACTGAAGCTCTCTTT
CASSILPNTEALF
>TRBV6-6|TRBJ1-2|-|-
TGTGCCAGCTCCTTATCGGACAGCACTGGCTACACCTTC
CASSLSDSTGYTF
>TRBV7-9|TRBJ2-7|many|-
TGTGCCAGCAGCTTAGAGACAGTGACCGAGCAGTACTTC
CASSLETVTEQYF
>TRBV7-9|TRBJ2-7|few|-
TGTGCCAGCAGCTTTCAGGGGCTCACCTACGAGCAGTACTTC
CASSFQGLTYEQYF
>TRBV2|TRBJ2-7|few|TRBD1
TGTGCCAGCCTCCGGGACAGGGGGGACTACGAGCAGTACTTC
CASLRDRGDYEQYF
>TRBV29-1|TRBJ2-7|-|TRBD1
TGCAGCGTTGGGGGGACAGGGGGTCTCCACGAGCAGTACTTC
CSVGGTGGLHEQYF
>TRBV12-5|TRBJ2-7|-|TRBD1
TGTGCTAGTGGTTTGCGGGACAGCACCTACGAGCAGTACTTC
CASGLRDSTYEQYF
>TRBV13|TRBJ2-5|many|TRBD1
TGTGCCAGCAGCTCCACAGGGGTTGGAGAGACCCAGTACTTC
CASSSTGVGETQYF
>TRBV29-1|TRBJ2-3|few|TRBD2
TGCAGCGTTGAAGACCAGACTAGCGCAGATACGCAGTATTTT
CSVEDQTSADTQYF
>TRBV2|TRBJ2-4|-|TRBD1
TGTGCCAGCAGTTTAGACAGGGGGCTTGCCAAAAACATTCAGTACTTC
CASSLDRGLAKNIQYF
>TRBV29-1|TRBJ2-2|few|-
TGCAGCGTTGCTCGGGGGATAGACACCGGGGAGCTGTTTTTT
CSVARGIDTGELFF
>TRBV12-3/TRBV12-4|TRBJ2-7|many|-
TGTGCCAGCAGTCCATCTCAGGGTTCTGAGCAGTACTTC
CASSPSQGSEQYF
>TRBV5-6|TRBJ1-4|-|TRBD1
TGTGCCAGCAGCACGGACAGGGACCGGGGTAATGAAAAACTGTTTTTT
CASSTDRDRGNEKLFF
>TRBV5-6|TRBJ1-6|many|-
TGTGCCAGCAGCTTGGCGGGGAATAATTCACCCCTCCACTTT
CASSLAGNNSPLHF